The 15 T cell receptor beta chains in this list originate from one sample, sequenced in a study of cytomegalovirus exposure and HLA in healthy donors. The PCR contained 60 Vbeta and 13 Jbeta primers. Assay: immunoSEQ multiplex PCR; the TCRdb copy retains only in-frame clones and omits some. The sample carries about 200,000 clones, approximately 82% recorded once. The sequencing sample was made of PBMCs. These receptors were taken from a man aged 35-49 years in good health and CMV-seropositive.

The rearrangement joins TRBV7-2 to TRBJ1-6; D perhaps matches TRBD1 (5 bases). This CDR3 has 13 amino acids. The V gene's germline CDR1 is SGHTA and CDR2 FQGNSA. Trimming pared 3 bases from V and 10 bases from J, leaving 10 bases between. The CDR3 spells CASSFGGGSPLHF. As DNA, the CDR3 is TGTGCCAGCAGCTTCGGGGGAGGGTCACCCCTCCACTTT.

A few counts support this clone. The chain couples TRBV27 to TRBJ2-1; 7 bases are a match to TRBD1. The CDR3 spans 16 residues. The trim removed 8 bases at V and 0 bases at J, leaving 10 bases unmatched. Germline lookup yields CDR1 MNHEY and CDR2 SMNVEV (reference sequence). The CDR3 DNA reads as TGTGCCAGCCATACAAACAGGGGTAGCTCCTACAATGAGCAGTTCTTC. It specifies CASHTNRGSSYNEQFF.

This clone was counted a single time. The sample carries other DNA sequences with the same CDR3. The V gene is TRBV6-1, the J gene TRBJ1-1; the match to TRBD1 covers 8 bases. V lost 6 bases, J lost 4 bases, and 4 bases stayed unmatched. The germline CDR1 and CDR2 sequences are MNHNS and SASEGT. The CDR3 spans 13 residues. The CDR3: CASRPTGGTEAFF. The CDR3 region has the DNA TGTGCCAGCAGACCCACAGGGGGCACTGAAGCTTTCTTT.

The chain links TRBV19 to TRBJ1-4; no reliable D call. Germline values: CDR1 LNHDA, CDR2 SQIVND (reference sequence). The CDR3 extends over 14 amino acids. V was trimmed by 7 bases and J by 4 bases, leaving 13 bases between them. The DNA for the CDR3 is TGTGCCAGTACTACGTTCGGGAATAATGAAAAACTGTTTTTT. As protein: CASTTFGNNEKLFF.

CDR3 loop: CASSQDLFSRTSGIHEQYF. The CDR3 region has the DNA TGTGCCAGCAGCCAAGATCTGTTTTCCCGGACTAGCGGGATCCACGAGCAGTACTTC. V is TRBV4-2 and J is TRBJ2-7; 12 positions agree with TRBD2. CDR1 LGHNA and CDR2 YNFKEQ come from the germline V gene. V lost 0 bases, J lost 5 bases, and 14 bases stayed unmatched. The CDR3 runs to 19 residues.

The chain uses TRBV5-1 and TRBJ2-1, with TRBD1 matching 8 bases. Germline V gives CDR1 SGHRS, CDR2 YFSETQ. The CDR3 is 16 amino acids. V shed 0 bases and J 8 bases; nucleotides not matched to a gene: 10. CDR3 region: CASSLVGTGGNDEQFF. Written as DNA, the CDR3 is TGCGCCAGCAGCTTGGTGGGGACAGGAGGAAACGATGAGCAGTTCTTC.

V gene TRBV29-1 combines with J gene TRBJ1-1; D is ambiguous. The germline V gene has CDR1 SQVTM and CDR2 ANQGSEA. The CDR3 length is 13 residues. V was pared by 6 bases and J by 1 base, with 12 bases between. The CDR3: CSVGGPGNTEAFF. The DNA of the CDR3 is TGCAGCGTGGGAGGGCCTGGGAACACTGAAGCTTTCTTT.

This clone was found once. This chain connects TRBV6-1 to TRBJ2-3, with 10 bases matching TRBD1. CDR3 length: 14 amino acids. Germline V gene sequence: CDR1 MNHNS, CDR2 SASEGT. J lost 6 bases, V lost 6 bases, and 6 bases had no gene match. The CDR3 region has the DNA TGTGCCAGCAGGTCCGGGACAGGGGACGATACGCAGTATTTT. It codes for CASRSGTGDDTQYF.

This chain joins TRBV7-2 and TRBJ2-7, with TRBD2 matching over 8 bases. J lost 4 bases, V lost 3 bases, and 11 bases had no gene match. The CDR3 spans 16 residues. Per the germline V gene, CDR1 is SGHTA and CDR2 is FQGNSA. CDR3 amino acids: CASSFDAGGLRYEQYF. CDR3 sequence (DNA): TGTGCCAGCAGCTTCGATGCGGGGGGACTACGATACGAGCAGTACTTC.

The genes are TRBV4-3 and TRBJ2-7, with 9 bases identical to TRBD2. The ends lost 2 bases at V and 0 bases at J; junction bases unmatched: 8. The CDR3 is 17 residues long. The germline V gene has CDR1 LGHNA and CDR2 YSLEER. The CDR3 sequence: CASSQHFSGRSSYEQYF. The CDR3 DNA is TGCGCCAGCAGCCAACACTTTAGCGGGAGATCCTCCTACGAGCAGTACTTC.

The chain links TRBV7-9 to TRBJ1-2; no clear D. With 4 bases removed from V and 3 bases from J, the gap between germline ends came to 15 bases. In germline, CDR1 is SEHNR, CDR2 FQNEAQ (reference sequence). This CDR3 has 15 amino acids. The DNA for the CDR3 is TGTGCCAGCAGCTCGAGCTGGCCAGGCGACTATGGCTACACCTTC. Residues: CASSSSWPGDYGYTF. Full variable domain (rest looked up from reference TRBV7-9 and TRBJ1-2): DTGVSQNPRHKITKRGQNVTFRCDPISEHNRLYWYRQTLGQGPEFLTYFQNEAQLEKSRLLSDRFSAERPKGSFSTLEIQRTEQGDSAMYLCASSSSWPGDYGYTFGSGTRLTVV.

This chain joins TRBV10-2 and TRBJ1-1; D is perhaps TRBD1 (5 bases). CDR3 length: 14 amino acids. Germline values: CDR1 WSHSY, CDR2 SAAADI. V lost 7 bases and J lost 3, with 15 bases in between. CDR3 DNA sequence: TGCGCCAGCACCCCTGGGGGAGGGTACACTGAAGCTTTCTTT. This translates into CASTPGGGYTEAFF.

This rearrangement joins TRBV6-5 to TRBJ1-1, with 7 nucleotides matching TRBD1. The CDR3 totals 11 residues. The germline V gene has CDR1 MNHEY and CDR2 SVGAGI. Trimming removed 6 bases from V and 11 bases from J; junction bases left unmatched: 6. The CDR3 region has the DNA TGTGCCAGCAGAACAGACAGGGAGGCTTTCTTT. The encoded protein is CASRTDREAFF.

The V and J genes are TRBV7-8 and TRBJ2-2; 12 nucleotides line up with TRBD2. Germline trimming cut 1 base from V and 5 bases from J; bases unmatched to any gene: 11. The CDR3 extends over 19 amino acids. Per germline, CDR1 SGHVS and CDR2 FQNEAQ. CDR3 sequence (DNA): TGTGCCAGCAGCTTAGATTGGGCTAGCGGGAGGGGAGGAACCGGGGAGCTGTTTTTT. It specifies CASSLDWASGRGGTGELFF.

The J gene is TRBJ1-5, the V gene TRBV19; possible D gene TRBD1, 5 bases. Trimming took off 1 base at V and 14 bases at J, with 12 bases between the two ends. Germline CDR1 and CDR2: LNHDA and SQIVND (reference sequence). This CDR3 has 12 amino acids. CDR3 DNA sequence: TGTGCCAGTAGTATAGCGGGGGGGATGGAGCATTTT. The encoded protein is CASSIAGGMEHF.